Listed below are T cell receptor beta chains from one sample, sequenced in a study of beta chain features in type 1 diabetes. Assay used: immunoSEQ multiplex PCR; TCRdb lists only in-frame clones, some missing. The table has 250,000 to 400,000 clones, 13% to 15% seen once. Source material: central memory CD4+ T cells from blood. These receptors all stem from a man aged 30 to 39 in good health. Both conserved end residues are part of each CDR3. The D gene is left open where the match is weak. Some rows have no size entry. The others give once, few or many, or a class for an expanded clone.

CASRRDRGTGELFF	TGTGCCAGCAGACGTGACAGGGGAACCGGGGAGCTGTTTTTT	TRBV6-5	NA	TRBJ2-2	TRBD1
CASSQALGEKLFF	TGCGCCAGCAGCCAAGCCCTGGGGGAAAAACTGTTTTTT	TRBV4-3	many	TRBJ1-4	NA
CASSQEFGIRGINEKLFF	TGCGCCAGCAGCCAAGAGTTCGGAATAAGGGGGATAAATGAAAAACTGTTTTTT	TRBV4-3	few	TRBJ1-4	NA
CASSLDRTSTGGYTF	TGTGCCAGCAGCTTAGATAGGACAAGCACGGGGGGCTACACCTTC	TRBV7-2	many	TRBJ1-2	NA
CASSPSGTIDTQYF	TGTGCCAGCAGCCCTAGCGGTACTATCGATACGCAGTATTTT	TRBV7-9	NA	TRBJ2-3	TRBD2
CASSRPGTLLSDEQFF	TGTGCCAGCAGCAGACCAGGGACTCTTCTTTCGGATGAGCAGTTCTTC	TRBV21-1	few	TRBJ2-1	NA
CASRLGEIPTDTQYF	TGTGCCAGCAGGTTAGGGGAGATACCCACAGATACGCAGTATTTT	TRBV7-9	few	TRBJ2-3	NA
CASSLSWTGGYESNQPQHF	TGTGCCAGCAGTTTATCCTGGACAGGGGGCTATGAGAGCAATCAGCCCCAGCATTTT	TRBV27	few	TRBJ1-5	TRBD1
CASRNTGELFF	TGTGCCAGCAGGAATACCGGGGAGCTGTTTTTT	TRBV5-5	NA	TRBJ2-2	NA
CAWGQLGFGYTF	TGTGCCTGGGGACAGTTAGGATTTGGCTACACCTTC	TRBV30	NA	TRBJ1-2	NA
CASSIRDRIHGELFF	TGTGCCAGCAGCATCCGGGACAGGATACACGGGGAGCTGTTTTTT	TRBV5-6	few	TRBJ2-2	TRBD1
CASRQQGRTEAFF	TGTGCCAGCAGACAACAGGGAAGGACTGAAGCTTTCTTT	TRBV6-5	NA	TRBJ1-1	NA
CASSARTGGGGYTF	TGTGCCAGCAGCGCGCGGACAGGAGGTGGTGGCTACACCTTC	TRBV7-9	NA	TRBJ1-2	TRBD1